This TCR beta chain was obtained from a study of cytomegalovirus exposure and HLA in healthy donors. This clone was detected only a few times. CDR3 length: 14 residues. The V end was cut by 1 base, the J end by 2 bases, with 8 bases between. Germline assignment: CDR1 ENHRY and CDR2 SYGVKD. Amplification used 60 Vbeta primers and 13 Jbeta primers. Libraries were prepared by immunoSEQ multiplex PCR; TCRdb keeps only in-frame clonotypes and omits some of them. The table includes 140,000 to 150,000 clones, about 70% detected once. The receptor was isolated from a woman aged 55 to 70 in good health and CMV-seropositive. The chain recombines TRBV10-3 with TRBJ1-1; D may be TRBD1 (6 bases). Sample: PBMCs. CDR3 sequence (DNA): TGTGCCATCAGTGAGTTACAGGGTAACACTGAAGCTTTCTTT. Its translation is CAISELQGNTEAFF.